This record covers a single T cell receptor beta chain. Its specificity is unknown. At one end, the junction sequence differs from germline, possibly due to a read error. Multiple V-beta primers and a C-beta primer amplified TCRB from RNA. TCRB-specific cDNA synthesis used 0.45 to 0.5 ug of total RNA. TCRdb reprocessed the multiplex PCR reads via MiXCR and lists one record per CDR3 protein. The table shows 12,000 to 15,000 distinct CDR3 sequences, with under 85% occurring only once. The sample belongs to a study of tumor-infiltrating lymphocytes in glioblastoma multiforme. Study-level results: The T cells in this sample were not sorted into functional subsets.

The source is a male donor with glioblastoma. Sample: brain tumor tissue.

CDR3 DNA sequence: TGTGTCAGCTGCTTTGAGAGTCACATAGATACGCAGTATTTT. It encodes CVSCFESHIDTQYF. This chain joins TRBV11-3 and TRBJ2-3; D unresolved. The CDR3 runs to 14 residues. The germline gives CDR1 SGHNT, CDR2 YENEEA.